A selection of T cell receptor beta chains follows, all from one sample in a study of T cell changes during pregnancy in multiple sclerosis. Data came from immunoSEQ multiplex PCR; TCRdb stores just in-frame clones and leaves some out. In the table there are about 53,000 clones, roughly 90% of which are singletons. The starting material was CD8+ T cells from peripheral blood mononuclear cells, obtained before pregnancy. These receptors originate from a female donor with multiple sclerosis, enrolled in a pregnancy study. Each CDR3 is given with its conserved first and last residue. The order of the fields is CDR3 DNA, CDR3 protein, clone size, V gene, D gene, J gene. The D gene is left open where the match is weak. Part of the rows lack a size; the others show once, few, many or a class for expanded clones.

TGCAGCGTCTCCGACCTGGGGCCGGGTCAGCCCCAGCATTTT	CSVSDLGPGQPQHF	.	TRBV29-1	.	TRBJ1-5
TGTGCCAGCAGGTTTACAGGGGGTAACACCGGGGAGCTGTTTTTT	CASRFTGGNTGELFF	.	TRBV7-9	TRBD1	TRBJ2-2
TGTGCCAGTATCGAGAACTATGGCTACACCTTC	CASIENYGYTF	.	TRBV19	.	TRBJ1-2
TGTGCCAGCGGACAGTCCTCTGGAAACACCATATATTTT	CASGQSSGNTIYF	once	TRBV9	.	TRBJ1-3
TGTGCCAGCAGCCCTGCCAGCGGGGGGGGCTTTGGCGGGGAGCTGTTTTTT	CASSPASGGGFGGELFF	once	TRBV7-3	TRBD2	TRBJ2-2
TGCAGCGTTGACGGGACAGCCTACAATGAGCAGTTCTTC	CSVDGTAYNEQFF	.	TRBV29-1	TRBD1	TRBJ2-1
TGTGCCTGGAACCAGTATGGCTACACCTTC	CAWNQYGYTF	.	TRBV30	.	TRBJ1-2
TGTGCCAGCAGCCAGACAGGGAGCACAGATACGCAGTATTTT	CASSQTGSTDTQYF	.	TRBV6-4	TRBD1	TRBJ2-3
TGTGCCAGCAGGCCTTACGGAGGGGTGACTGAAGCTTTCTTT	CASRPYGGVTEAFF	.	TRBV6-4	.	TRBJ1-1
TGTGCTAGCAGCTTAGCGGGACAGGGGTTCGGTGAGCAGTTCTTC	CASSLAGQGFGEQFF	.	TRBV7-7	TRBD1	TRBJ2-1
TGTGCCACCCGACAGGACCTGAACACTGAAGCTTTCTTT	CATRQDLNTEAFF	few	TRBV5-5	.	TRBJ1-1
TGCGCCAGCAGCTTGGCAGGGGCCTCTGGAAACACCATATATTTT	CASSLAGASGNTIYF	.	TRBV5-1	.	TRBJ1-3
TGTGCCAGCAGGGCTCTAGCGGGGTCGAGCGAGCAGTACTTC	CASRALAGSSEQYF	.	TRBV6-1	TRBD2	TRBJ2-7
TGTGCCAGCAGCGTAGCTGGCCACCTGTCCTACGAGCAGTACTTC	CASSVAGHLSYEQYF	few	TRBV9	.	TRBJ2-7
TGTGCCAGCAGCCAAGATCCAGCGGGGGGAGGAGAGACCCAGTACTTC	CASSQDPAGGGETQYF	.	TRBV4-2	TRBD2	TRBJ2-5
TGTGCCATCAATGCCGGAGATTCTCTCCTACCCGAGCAGTACTTC	CAINAGDSLLPEQYF	.	TRBV10-3	.	TRBJ2-7
TGTGCCTGGAGTCCAGGGACAGGGGTAAATGAAAAACTGTTTTTT	CAWSPGTGVNEKLFF	.	TRBV30	TRBD1	TRBJ1-4
TGCGCCAGCAGCCAAGAGGGACAGGGGAGCACTGAAGCTTTCTTT	CASSQEGQGSTEAFF	few	TRBV4-1	TRBD1	TRBJ1-1
TGTGCCAGCAGCGGGGAGTCTAACTATGGCTACACCTTC	CASSGESNYGYTF	.	TRBV7-9	.	TRBJ1-2
TGTGCCAGCAGTGAGGGTCTGGACAGGGGGCCCGCGAGAGCTGGAAACACCATATATTTT	CASSEGLDRGPARAGNTIYF	.	TRBV6-4	TRBD1	TRBJ1-3
TGTGCCAGCAGTTGGACGACAGCTAATCAGCCCCAGCATTTT	CASSWTTANQPQHF	.	TRBV27	.	TRBJ1-5
TGTGCCTTGGGACAGGGGAATTTAGGGAACACTGAAGCTTTCTTT	CALGQGNLGNTEAFF	.	TRBV6-1	TRBD1	TRBJ1-1
TGTGCCAGTTCACCTGAAGGCGAGGACTTCCTAAGAGGTGGCTACACCTTC	CASSPEGEDFLRGGYTF	.	TRBV18	.	TRBJ1-2
TGCGCCAGCAGCTTTAGTAGCGCAGTCTCCTACGAGCAGTACTTC	CASSFSSAVSYEQYF	.	TRBV5-1	.	TRBJ2-7
TGTGCCAGCAGCTTCGGGGGTGCTGGAAACACCATATATTTT	CASSFGGAGNTIYF	.	TRBV5-6	.	TRBJ1-3
TGTGCCAGCTCACCACCGGGCAGGGAGGGAGCAAATGAGCAGTTCTTC	CASSPPGREGANEQFF	few	TRBV18	TRBD2	TRBJ2-1
TGTGCCATCAAGGGGGCTATGACTAGCACAGATACGCAGTATTTT	CAIKGAMTSTDTQYF	.	TRBV10-3	TRBD1	TRBJ2-3
TGCGCCAGCAGCCAAGTACTAGCGGGGGGGTTATACAATGAGCAGTTCTTC	CASSQVLAGGLYNEQFF	.	TRBV4-3	TRBD2	TRBJ2-1
TGTGCCAGTACTGAGATTGTAAAAGGGAGCACTGAAGCTTTCTTT	CASTEIVKGSTEAFF	.	TRBV19	.	TRBJ1-1
TGTGCCAGCAGGGTCGGGGACAGGTTCAATGAAAAACTGTTTTTT	CASRVGDRFNEKLFF	.	TRBV27	TRBD1	TRBJ1-4
TGTGCCAGTAGTCCCACGACAGTCTACACTGAAGCTTTCTTT	CASSPTTVYTEAFF	large	TRBV19	.	TRBJ1-1
TGCGCCAGCAGCCAAGACCGCGACACAGATACGCAGTATTTT	CASSQDRDTDTQYF	.	TRBV4-1	.	TRBJ2-3
TGTGCCAGCAGCCCTGGGGGGGCCATCTACAATGAGCAGTTCTTC	CASSPGGAIYNEQFF	.	TRBV2	.	TRBJ2-1
TGTGCCAGCAGTCGGGCGGGAAGGGCGGGGCCCACAGATACGCAGTATTTT	CASSRAGRAGPTDTQYF	.	TRBV7-8	.	TRBJ2-3
TGTGCCAGCAGTGCGGTACAGGGCCCCTATAATTCACCCCTCCACTTT	CASSAVQGPYNSPLHF	.	TRBV2	.	TRBJ1-6
TGTGCCATCGCTGCCCAGACTACTGAAGCTTTCTTT	CAIAAQTTEAFF	.	TRBV10-3	.	TRBJ1-1
TGCGCCGTTTCGACCCCCGATAGCGGGGGAGGAAGATACGAGCAGTACTTC	CAVSTPDSGGGRYEQYF	.	TRBV10-2	TRBD2	TRBJ2-7
TGTGCCAGCAGCTTAGAAATCCGGGGTCACACTGAAGCTTTCTTT	CASSLEIRGHTEAFF	.	TRBV11-2	.	TRBJ1-1
TGTGCCAGCACCCCCGGGGTCTATGGCTACACCTTC	CASTPGVYGYTF	.	TRBV6-5	.	TRBJ1-2
TGCGCCAGCAGCCAAGAAATCACGGGGGTCACCACCGGGGAGCTGTTTTTT	CASSQEITGVTTGELFF	.	TRBV4-3	.	TRBJ2-2
TGTGCCAGTAGGCCCTTTGGGCTGAACACTGAAGCTTTCTTT	CASRPFGLNTEAFF	.	TRBV19	.	TRBJ1-1
TGTGCTAGCAGCTTAGGAGGGATTGCCGAGCAGTACTTC	CASSLGGIAEQYF	.	TRBV7-7	.	TRBJ2-7
TGTGCTAGTGGTTTAGGGACAGGGGGCTCTACTGAAGCTTTCTTT	CASGLGTGGSTEAFF	.	TRBV12-5	TRBD1	TRBJ1-1
TGTGCCAGCAGTTTATCGACAGGGAGCTCCTATAATTCACCCCTCCACTTT	CASSLSTGSSYNSPLHF	.	TRBV27	TRBD1	TRBJ1-6
TGTGCCAGCAGCCCCAGGACAGGGACAAATGAAAAACTGTTTTTT	CASSPRTGTNEKLFF	.	TRBV7-9	TRBD1	TRBJ1-4
TGTGCCAGCAGCGACGCAGGGGACAGGGGTAGCTACGAGCAGTACTTC	CASSDAGDRGSYEQYF	.	TRBV7-2	TRBD1	TRBJ2-7
TGCAGCGTTGTGGAGCGGAGCACAGATACGCAGTATTTT	CSVVERSTDTQYF	.	TRBV29-1	.	TRBJ2-3
TGTGCCAGCAGCTGGGGTCCGGGGACTAGGGAGCAGTACTTC	CASSWGPGTREQYF	.	TRBV5-4	TRBD2	TRBJ2-7
TGTGCCAGCAGCAAGCTAGGGAGCCCCTATAATTCACCCCTCCACTTT	CASSKLGSPYNSPLHF	.	TRBV7-3	.	TRBJ1-6
TGTGCCAGCAGTTTAGAGACAAGCGGAGCTTTCTTT	CASSLETSGAFF	.	TRBV28	.	TRBJ1-1
TGCAGCGTAGTCGGTACAGGGGGCCCCTACGAGCAGTACTTC	CSVVGTGGPYEQYF	.	TRBV29-1	TRBD1	TRBJ2-7
TGTGCCAGCGGGTTTCGCGGGCCTAGCACAGATACGCAGTATTTT	CASGFRGPSTDTQYF	.	TRBV5-4	.	TRBJ2-3
TGTGCCAGCAGTCCAGTAACAGGGCACCAGCCCCAGCATTTT	CASSPVTGHQPQHF	.	TRBV27	.	TRBJ1-5
TGTGCCAGCAGCTTGGCCGCGGGGGATACGCAGTATTTT	CASSLAAGDTQYF	.	TRBV5-6	.	TRBJ2-3
TGTGCCAGCAGCTTAGTCGCCCTAGCGGGGGATGGGACAGATACGCAGTATTTT	CASSLVALAGDGTDTQYF	.	TRBV11-2	TRBD2	TRBJ2-3